The sequence of this T cell receptor beta chain was determined in a study of Tregs in tolerant kidney transplant recipients. Findings of the study overall: Biological reproducibility was not directly addressed in this study.

CDR1 SGHRS and CDR2 YFSETQ come from the germline V gene. The CDR3 spans 15 residues. V lost 4 bases, J lost 1 base, and 5 bases stayed unmatched. Unstimulated Tregs (CD4+CD25+CD127-) and CD4+CD25- non-Tregs were sorted from PBMCs. Points on this clone: Its cognate antigen is unknown.

Repertoires were generated with immunoSEQ multiplex PCR, while TCRdb's copy carries only in-frame clones and drops some. The data contain some 70,000 clones, 85% to 90% of them singletons. This chain connects TRBV5-1 to TRBJ1-1; 9 positions agree with TRBD1. This TCR derives from a human donor who received a combined kidney and bone marrow transplant. The sequenced sample was CD4+ T cells from blood, obtained before the transplant. The CDR3 DNA reads as TGCGCCAGCAGCGCGGGACAGGGCTCGAACACTGAAGCTTTCTTT. This translates into CASSAGQGSNTEAFF.